What follows are 7 T cell receptor beta chains derived from one specimen sequenced in a study of cytomegalovirus exposure and HLA in healthy donors. Both 60 Vbeta primers and 13 Jbeta primers went into the PCR. Profiling relied on immunoSEQ multiplex PCR, and the TCRdb table lists in-frame clones only, not all of them. The table includes about 130,000 clones, 87% detected once. Input material: PBMCs. Receptor source: a woman in her 30s in good health and CMV-seronegative.

The rearrangement links TRBV5-1 to TRBJ2-3, with D unclear. The CDR3 is 14 amino acids. Germline-derived CDR1 and CDR2 are SGHRS and YFSETQ. V shed 1 base and J shed 0 bases, with 6 bases lying between them. The CDR3 nucleotides read TGCGCCAGCAGCTTGAGCGATAGCACAGATACGCAGTATTTT. It is translated as CASSLSDSTDTQYF.

The chain carries TRBV4-1 and TRBJ2-1; D not certain. Per the germline V gene, CDR1 is MGHRA and CDR2 is YSYEKL. CDR3 size: 14 residues. V gave up 4 bases and J gave up 5 bases, with 12 bases separating them. This CDR3 is CASSRLRIDNEQFF. CDR3 nucleotide sequence: TGCGCCAGCAGCCGCCTGAGGATTGACAATGAGCAGTTCTTC.

This chain uses TRBV7-2 with TRBJ2-7; D gene unclear. The CDR3 extends over 15 amino acids. V shed 1 base and J shed 0 bases, with 10 bases lying between them. Germline V gene sequence: CDR1 SGHTA, CDR2 FQGNSA. The DNA of the CDR3 is TGTGCCAGCAGCTTAGTTGCACACGTCTCCTACGAGCAGTACTTC. It yields the protein CASSLVAHVSYEQYF.

CDR3 region: CASSFSWRGSGANVLTF. CDR3 in DNA: TGTGCCAGTTCCTTTTCCTGGAGGGGCTCTGGGGCCAACGTCCTGACTTTC. The chain is built from TRBV28 and TRBJ2-6; D is possibly TRBD2 (6 bases). The CDR3 runs to 17 residues. Germline lookup yields CDR1 MDHEN and CDR2 SYDVKM. V lost 9 bases to trimming and J lost 0 bases, with 18 bases between them.

The J gene is TRBJ2-3, the V gene TRBV28, with TRBD1 as a possible D gene (6 bases). V was cut by 6 bases and J by 5 bases, with 21 bases left in between. CDR1 MDHEN and CDR2 SYDVKM come from the germline V gene. The CDR3 extends over 16 amino acids. The CDR3 DNA is TGTGCCAGCAGCTCTTTACGGACAGATAAGAGAGATACGCAGTATTTT. Residues: CASSSLRTDKRDTQYF.

This chain connects TRBV10-3 to TRBJ1-5; tentative D call: TRBD1 (6 bases). Trimming took off 2 bases at V and 4 bases at J, with 15 bases between the two ends. CDR3 length equals 16 residues. Germline CDR1 is ENHRY and CDR2 is SYGVKD. CDR3 nucleotides: TGTGCCATCAGTGAGGAAAAGGGGGTCAGGAATCAGCCCCAGCATTTT. Its protein product is CAISEEKGVRNQPQHF.

The CDR3 loop reads CASSLGQAFNEKLFF. The CDR3, as DNA: TGCGCCAGCAGCTTGGGCCAGGCTTTTAATGAAAAACTGTTTTTT. V gene TRBV5-1 combines with J gene TRBJ1-4; no firm D call. The V gene's germline CDR1 is SGHRS and CDR2 YFSETQ. The CDR3 covers 15 residues. The V gene lost 0 bases and the J gene lost 4 bases, with 10 bases spanning the gap. Drawing the rest from reference TRBV5-1 and TRBJ1-4, the complete variable domain is KAGVTQTPRYLIKTRGQQVTLSCSPISGHRSVSWYQQTPGQGLQFLFEYFSETQRNKGNFPGRFSGRQFSNSRSEMNVSTLELGDSALYLCASSLGQAFNEKLFFGSGTQLSVL.